Each of the 31 T cell receptor beta chains below was sequenced from the same sample in a study of cytomegalovirus exposure and HLA in healthy donors (dated by TCRdb to 2017 to 2019). Libraries were made using the immunoSEQ multiplex PCR assay. TCRdb provides this immuneACCESS table in a form limited to in-frame rearrangements. Some clones are lacking; in checked studies, under half of them reflect an unresolved V gene, and why the rest are absent is not known. This sample is represented by about 110,000 clones; approximately 96% of them were singletons. The top ten hold approximately 0.67% of the sample. Sample: PBMCs. The receptors stem from a woman younger than 30 in good health and CMV-seronegative.

J is TRBJ2-1 and V is TRBV11-2, with D tentatively TRBD2 (6 bases). V was pared by 0 bases and J by 1 base, with 13 bases between. CDR1 is SGHAT, CDR2 FQNNGV, per germline. The CDR3 is 17 residues long. This chain's CDR3 is CASSLELAYSSYNEQFF. The CDR3 nucleotides are TGTGCCAGCAGCTTAGAGCTAGCGTATTCGTCCTACAATGAGCAGTTCTTC.

This clone was observed a single time. The CDR3 region is CASSGNRGPTEAFF. CDR3 sequence (DNA): TGTGCCAGCAGCGGGAACAGGGGGCCCACTGAAGCTTTCTTT. V gene TRBV28 combines with J gene TRBJ1-1; 9 bases map to TRBD1. CDR3 length equals 14 residues. Per germline, CDR1 MDHEN and CDR2 SYDVKM. The ends lost 6 bases at V and 4 bases at J; junction bases unmatched: 6.

This clone was seen just once. The CDR3 DNA reads TGTGCCAGCACGGGTGCACAGGCGGTTCCCTACGAGCAGTACTTC. Amino acids: CASTGAQAVPYEQYF. V usage is TRBV2 and J usage is TRBJ2-7; possible D gene TRBD1, 5 bases. CDR3 length: 15 residues. CDR1 and CDR2 (germline): SNHLY, FYNNEI. V dropped 7 bases and J dropped 2 bases, with 18 bases sitting between them.

V usage is TRBV11-2 and J usage is TRBJ1-3, with a tentative D call TRBD1 (5 bases). V lost 1 base and J lost 0, with 7 bases in between. Germline assignment: CDR1 SGHAT and CDR2 FQNNGV. The CDR3 is made up of 15 amino acids. CDR3 amino acids: CASSLGQNSGNTIYF. Here the CDR3 DNA reads TGTGCCAGCAGCTTAGGACAGAACTCTGGAAACACCATATATTTT.

V usage is TRBV4-2 and J usage is TRBJ1-4, with D maybe TRBD1 (5 bases). Trimming took 2 bases from V and 7 from J, leaving 14 bases between them. The CDR3 covers 15 residues. Germline CDR1 is LGHNA and CDR2 is YNFKEQ. The CDR3 sequence is CASSQLGVVGEKLFF. The CDR3 DNA reads TGTGCCAGCAGCCAACTAGGGGTGGTCGGTGAAAAACTGTTTTTT.

This clone appeared a single time. V gene TRBV7-9 combines with J gene TRBJ2-7; perhaps TRBD2 as D (5 bases). This CDR3 is built from 13 residues. The ends were cut back, 3 bases at V and 3 bases at J, with 9 bases in the middle. CDR1 is SEHNR, CDR2 FQNEAQ, per germline (reference sequence). DNA for the CDR3: TGTGCCAGCAGCTTCCCCCGGGACTACGAGCAGTACTTC. It specifies CASSFPRDYEQYF.

The rearrangement links TRBV27 to TRBJ2-7; 9 bases are shared with TRBD1. The CDR3 is 14 amino acids. CDR1 is MNHEY and CDR2 is SMNVEV in the germline V gene (reference sequence). V lost 6 bases and J lost 0; bases outside the gene matches: 3. The CDR3 spells CASSPTGGSYEQYF. The CDR3, as DNA: TGTGCCAGCAGCCCGACAGGGGGCTCCTACGAGCAGTACTTC.

This clone was detected once. This chain links TRBV7-3 with TRBJ2-1, with 7 bases identical to TRBD1. The ends lost 4 bases at V and 0 bases at J; junction bases unmatched: 3. The CDR3 contains 15 residues. CDR1 and CDR2 (germline): SGHTA, FQGTGA. CDR3 sequence reads: CASSSGTASYNEQFF. The CDR3 bases are TGTGCCAGCAGCTCAGGGACAGCCTCCTACAATGAGCAGTTCTTC. The whole variable domain, remainder taken from reference TRBV7-3 and TRBJ2-1, is GAGVSQTPSNKVTEKGKYVELRCDPISGHTALYWYRQSLGQGPEFLIYFQGTGAADDSGLPNDRFFAVRPEGSVSTLKIQRTERGDSAVYLCASSSGTASYNEQFFGPGTRLTVL.

The rearrangement uses TRBV15 and TRBJ1-2, with 9 bases matching TRBD1. The CDR3 spans 16 residues. The V and J ends lost 4 bases and 6 bases, in that order; junction bases with no gene match: 12. In germline, CDR1 is LNHNV, CDR2 YYDKDF (reference sequence). The CDR3, as DNA: TGTGCCACCAGCAAAGATACAGGGGGCGAGGAGGATGGCTACACCTTC. It specifies CATSKDTGGEEDGYTF.

The chain's CDR3 is CASSDPGGWAGELFF. CDR3 sequence (DNA): TGTGCCAGCAGTGACCCAGGGGGGTGGGCCGGGGAGCTGTTTTTT. This chain connects TRBV25-1 to TRBJ2-2; maybe TRBD1 (7 bases). V shed 3 bases and J shed 6 bases, with 14 bases lying between them. CDR3 length: 15 residues. Germline assignment: CDR1 MGHDK and CDR2 SYGVNS. Full variable domain (missing parts from reference TRBV25-1 and TRBJ2-2): EADIYQTPRYLVIGTGKKITLECSQTMGHDKMYWYQQDPGMELHLIHYSYGVNSTEKGDLSSESTVSRIRTEHFPLTLESARPSHTSQYLCASSDPGGWAGELFFGEGSRLTVL.

The rearrangement joins TRBV19 to TRBJ1-1; maybe TRBD1 (5 bases). V lost 6 bases, J lost 2 bases, and 16 bases lay in between. Germline values: CDR1 LNHDA, CDR2 SQIVND (reference sequence). CDR3 length: 15 amino acids. The CDR3 nucleotides are TGTGCCAGTAGGCGACGACAGTCAACTAACACTGAAGCTTTCTTT. It codes for CASRRRQSTNTEAFF.

This chain connects TRBV2 to TRBJ2-3, with unresolved D. Germline CDR1 SNHLY, CDR2 FYNNEI. The CDR3 sequence is 14 residues long. V was pared by 7 bases and J by 4 bases, with 15 bases between. This CDR3 is CASKSDVDSDTQYF. In DNA form, the CDR3 reads TGTGCCAGCAAGAGCGACGTCGATTCAGATACGCAGTATTTT.

The chain employs TRBV15 and TRBJ2-1, with a tentative D call TRBD2 (6 bases). V was pared by 3 bases and J by 7 bases, with 10 bases between. The CDR3 is 13 residues long. From germline, CDR1 is LNHNV and CDR2 YYDKDF (reference sequence). This CDR3 reads CATSRGRENEQFF. The CDR3 DNA follows: TGTGCCACCAGCAGGGGGCGGGAAAATGAGCAGTTCTTC.

The DNA of the CDR3 is TGTGCCAGCAGCTCAGGGAACTCTTTCGAGGAGCAGTTCTTC. Its translation is CASSSGNSFEEQFF. The gene calls are TRBV9 and TRBJ2-1, with D possibly matching TRBD1 (5 bases). In germline, CDR1 is SGDLS, CDR2 YYNGEE. V lost 4 bases, J lost 10 bases, and 18 bases lay in between. The CDR3 totals 14 residues.

The chain employs TRBV10-1 and TRBJ1-1; 9 bases are a match to TRBD1. The V segment lost 3 bases and the J segment 11 bases; nucleotides outside the gene matches: 4. The germline V gene encodes CDR1 WNHNN and CDR2 SYGVQD (reference sequence). This CDR3 has 12 residues. CDR3 region: CASSDGTGMAFF. CDR3 nucleotide sequence: TGCGCCAGCAGTGATGGGACAGGGATGGCTTTCTTT.

The chain combines TRBV27 with TRBJ1-1; the D gene is possibly TRBD1 (5 bases). The germline CDR1 and CDR2 sequences are MNHEY and SMNVEV (reference sequence). V dropped 6 bases and J dropped 2 bases, with 16 bases sitting between them. This CDR3 is built from 15 residues. CDR3 amino acids: CASSSQGALNTEAFF. CDR3 nucleotide sequence: TGTGCCAGCAGCTCCCAAGGGGCTCTTAACACTGAAGCTTTCTTT.

The chain employs TRBV5-1 and TRBJ1-2; D remains ambiguous. The V gene lost 4 bases and the J gene lost 8 bases, with 21 bases spanning the gap. Germline CDR1 SGHRS, CDR2 YFSETQ. The CDR3 runs to 15 residues. The CDR3 is CASSPAGGNPWGYTF. The CDR3 bases are TGCGCCAGCAGCCCCGCGGGCGGGAACCCTTGGGGCTACACCTTC.

The chain combines TRBV9 with TRBJ1-4; no clear D gene. The V end was cut by 0 bases, the J end by 4 bases, with 19 bases between. The CDR3 spans 18 residues. Germline V lookup: CDR1 SGDLS, CDR2 YYNGEE. The CDR3 region is CASSVAGAHPLVNEKLFF. Here the CDR3 DNA reads TGTGCCAGCAGCGTAGCCGGAGCCCATCCCCTCGTTAATGAAAAACTGTTTTTT.

This chain links TRBV25-1 with TRBJ2-1; 9 nucleotides line up with TRBD2. The CDR3 is 15 amino acids. Trimming took 4 bases from V and 6 from J; bases not matched to a gene: 7. CDR1 and CDR2 from the germline V gene are MGHDK and SYGVNS. CDR3 sequence reads: CASSGWREGFNEQFF. DNA for the CDR3: TGTGCCAGCAGTGGATGGCGGGAGGGGTTCAATGAGCAGTTCTTC.

The chain combines TRBV4-1 with TRBJ2-1, with 10 bases lining up with TRBD2. The CDR3 runs to 17 residues. Germline lookup yields CDR1 MGHRA and CDR2 YSYEKL. Unmatched junction bases numbered 6, after V lost 0 bases and J lost 4 bases. The CDR3 here is CASSQEGLANTYNEQFF. The CDR3 bases are TGCGCCAGCAGCCAAGAGGGACTAGCGAACACTTACAATGAGCAGTTCTTC.

This chain joins TRBV7-9 and TRBJ1-6; TRBD1 matches 7 bases. The CDR3 is 16 amino acids. Per the germline V gene, CDR1 is SEHNR and CDR2 is FQNEAQ (reference sequence). V gave up 5 bases and J gave up 9 bases; unmatched junction bases: 13. The CDR3 protein is CASSTTNRGRGSPLHF. CDR3 sequence (DNA): TGTGCCAGCAGCACCACTAACAGGGGTCGGGGTTCACCCCTCCACTTT.

The chain carries TRBV4-1 and TRBJ1-4; possibly TRBD1 for D (5 bases). In germline, CDR1 is MGHRA, CDR2 YSYEKL. V gave up 1 base and J gave up 7 bases, with 13 bases separating them. There are 15 residues in the CDR3. The CDR3 reads CASSQGYSGSEKLFF. In DNA form, the CDR3 reads TGCGCCAGCAGCCAAGGGTATTCAGGGTCTGAAAAACTGTTTTTT.

The chain carries TRBV6-5 and TRBJ1-2; 7 bases are a match to TRBD1. This CDR3 has 15 amino acids. Germline-derived CDR1 and CDR2 are MNHEY and SVGAGI. The V gene end was trimmed by 5 bases and the J gene end by 0 bases; junction bases not matched to a gene: 6. The CDR3 sequence is CASSSRQGTNYGYTF. CDR3 sequence (DNA): TGTGCCAGCAGTAGTCGACAGGGAACTAACTATGGCTACACCTTC.

V gene TRBV4-1 combines with J gene TRBJ1-1; D is undetermined. This CDR3 contains 19 residues. Trimming pared 1 base from V and 1 base from J, leaving 22 bases between. Germline V gives CDR1 MGHRA, CDR2 YSYEKL. This chain's CDR3 is CASSQVFLAGILPNTEAFF. In DNA, the CDR3 is TGCGCCAGCAGCCAAGTTTTTTTGGCGGGGATCCTTCCGAACACTGAAGCTTTCTTT.

The chain is built from TRBV28 and TRBJ2-7, with 9 bases matching TRBD1. V was clipped by 6 bases and J by 3 bases; unmatched bases: 12. The CDR3 has 16 amino acids. The germline V gene encodes CDR1 MDHEN and CDR2 SYDVKM. The CDR3 region has the DNA TGTGCCAGCAGGACACAGGGGGCAGCGGGGTACTACGAGCAGTACTTC. Its translation: CASRTQGAAGYYEQYF.

This clone was found a few times. The chain combines TRBV6-1 with TRBJ1-5; D is uncertain. With 6 bases removed from V and 6 bases from J, the gap between germline ends came to 15 bases. The CDR3 has 14 amino acids. Germline V gives CDR1 MNHNS, CDR2 SASEGT. This CDR3 is CASRVRGRSQPQHF. The CDR3 DNA is TGTGCCAGCAGGGTACGGGGAAGATCTCAGCCCCAGCATTTT.

The rearrangement joins TRBV7-6 to TRBJ1-1; 8 bases agree with TRBD1. This CDR3 contains 14 residues. The V gene's germline CDR1 is SGHVS and CDR2 FNYEAQ. V gave up 4 bases and J gave up 7 bases; unmatched junction bases: 8. The CDR3 region has the DNA TGTGCCAGCAGCTCAGAACTAACAGGGGGTGAAGCTTTCTTT. This translates into CASSSELTGGEAFF.

V and J are TRBV2 and TRBJ1-2, with TRBD1 matching 11 bases. Unmatched junction bases numbered 3, after V lost 6 bases and J lost 6 bases. This CDR3 comprises 13 residues. Germline V CDR1 and CDR2: SNHLY, FYNNEI. CDR3 loop: CASRDRGQNGYTF. As DNA, the CDR3 is TGTGCCAGCAGGGACAGGGGGCAGAATGGCTACACCTTC.

The chain recombines TRBV7-9 with TRBJ1-1, with 8 bases matching TRBD1. The germline gives CDR1 SEHNR, CDR2 FQNEAQ (reference sequence). Trimming removed 3 bases from V and 5 bases from J; junction bases left unmatched: 5. The CDR3 runs to 14 residues. The CDR3 coding sequence is TGTGCCAGCAGCTTGACAGGGGCAGGGACTGAAGCTTTCTTT. This codes for CASSLTGAGTEAFF.

CDR3 residues: CASSPVGTGAMNTEAFF. The CDR3 DNA follows: TGTGCCAGCAGCCCCGTCGGGACAGGGGCCATGAACACTGAAGCTTTCTTT. The J gene is TRBJ1-1, the V gene TRBV7-3, with 10 positions matching TRBD1. CDR1 is SGHTA and CDR2 is FQGTGA in the germline V gene. This CDR3 spans 17 amino acids. V lost 5 bases, J lost 0 bases, and 9 bases stayed unmatched. The whole variable domain, filled in from reference TRBV7-3 and TRBJ1-1, reads GAGVSQTPSNKVTEKGKYVELRCDPISGHTALYWYRQSLGQGPEFLIYFQGTGAADDSGLPNDRFFAVRPEGSVSTLKIQRTERGDSAVYLCASSPVGTGAMNTEAFFGQGTRLTVV.

The chain links TRBV5-1 to TRBJ2-2; tentatively, D is TRBD2 (6 bases). The V end lost 0 bases, the J end lost 0 bases, and 15 bases lay between the germline ends. The CDR3 has 18 residues. The germline V gene encodes CDR1 SGHRS and CDR2 YFSETQ. The CDR3 reads CASSLGEVFFTNTGELFF. CDR3 DNA: TGCGCCAGCAGCTTGGGGGAGGTTTTCTTTACGAACACCGGGGAGCTGTTTTTT.